This record concerns one T cell receptor (beta chain) sequence. How the authors handled the data: For nucleated cells, counts were estimated from reference gene primer amplification. TCRdb's table, derived via immunoSEQ multiplex PCR, lists solely in-frame clones and lacks some. The V and J calls and the clone size are those of that table, but D and trimming were determined from the DNA. Of about 240,000 clones in the sample, roughly 80% were seen once. These data come from a study of blood T cell repertoires in COVID-19. Background on the study: Specimens from acute and convalescent COVID-19 originated in the United States, Italy and Spain.

This CDR3 spans 23 amino acids. Sequenced material: peripheral blood. The receptor's source is a woman between 18 and 29 years old with acute or convalescent COVID-19. The chain has TRBV12-2 and TRBJ2-1; no check of the table's D call, TRBD2, against the DNA was made. TRBV12-2 is a listed pseudogene. The chain's CDR3 is CASRLANIRDYNRIIKMDNEQFF. The CDR3 DNA is TGTGCAAGTCGCTTAGCGAATATCCGGGACTACAACAGGATCATAAAGATGGACAATGAGCAGTTCTTC.